This TCR beta chain was observed in a study of blood T cells in healthy people across ages (dated by TCRdb to the mid-2010s). In the study overall: Template switching captured roughly one uniquely barcoded TCR beta cDNA molecule per two T cells in model experiments. Using deep sequencing normalized with unique cDNA molecular identifiers, the study measured how TCR beta repertoire diversity changes with age. Four age groups were formed from the donors: young (average approximately 15 years), middle-aged (approximately 39), aged (roughly 59) and long-lived (roughly 88). To avoid experimental bias, donors of different ages were randomly spread across the sequencing lanes. For two donors (one aged 18 to 30 and one aged 80 or older), the study analyzed two additional independent replicas of 1 million unique cDNA reads from the same blood draw.

The donors were about 40 Caucasian individuals from Russia, aged 6 to 90 years, who were systemically healthy. Approximately 10 milliliters of peripheral blood were collected from each donor into EDTA-treated Vacutainer tubes. Ficoll-Paque density-gradient centrifugation was used to isolate PBMCs, with at least 6.5 million obtained per sample. Total RNA was extracted from PBMCs with Trizol reagent, with at least 6 micrograms obtained per sample. For every donor, an aliquot of PBMCs went through flow cytometry to measure the percentages of naive CD45RAhigh/CD27high T cells. Summary of the overall study and its limitations: Observed TCR beta diversity per million T cells fell roughly linearly with age, and a significant reduction was already apparent by age about 43. Estimates of total diversity based on one million sequenced T cells were considered lower bounds and underestimates. Observed TCR beta diversity correlated strongly with the percentage of naive T cells measured by flow cytometry. Donor CMV infection status was unknown, potentially confounding age-related changes in expanded clonotypes. Compared with the aged group, the long-lived group had more naive CD4+ T cells, fewer expanded clones and increased TCR diversity, a pattern suggesting age selection. Because profiling used bulk unsorted PBMCs, naive and antigen-experienced compartments could not be compared conclusively.

The receptor library was made with 5' RACE. TCRdb shows the sequencer as Illumina HiSeq 2500. A second PCR of about 7 to 12 cycles was run with a J-beta primer mix and a sample-barcoded 5' primer. Each TCR beta cDNA molecule received a unique molecular identifier from a template-switch 5' adaptor carrying 12 random nucleotides. Each sample yielded at least 2.5 million CDR3-containing paired-end reads. All of the RNA was converted into first-strand cDNA using the Mint cDNA synthesis kit, with a TRBC-specific oligonucleotide serving as the primer. Following uracil-DNA glycosylase treatment, a first 18-cycle PCR with universal primers M1SS and BC2_uni_R was performed on all cDNA. The original methods were these. For normalization, 1 million high-quality reads, each with a distinct molecular identifier, were randomly selected from each sample. Instead of being binned into consensus sequences, reads with shared molecular identifiers were discarded. MiTCR, with a Q25 quality threshold and the strictest error-elimination algorithm, was used for CDR3 identification, clonotype clustering and error correction. A nonparametric unseen species model with Euler transformation was used to estimate a lower bound on total TCR beta diversity. TCRdb reprocessing: public reads trimmed at Q25 with fastp, clones called with MiXCR, in-frame beta chains kept. CDR3 protein duplicates are merged, each entry listing the most common genes and DNA. What appears here as the V and J calls and clone size reflects TCRdb's work, not the paper's. Across this sample there are 650,000 or so distinct CDR3 sequences, with 40% to 65% seen only once. The leading ten clones occupy approximately 12% of the sample.

Turning to this clonotype: Its cognate antigen has yet to be identified. Per-base quality was not reported, and no clone a single base away is much larger than it.

Trimmed from V: 11 bases; trimmed from J: 10 bases; junction bases lacking a gene match: 10. The CDR3, from cysteine to phenylalanine, totals 14 residues. Only CDR3 DNA remains: 42 bases, in frame from the first base. Looking up the germline V gene yields CDR1 MNHNS and CDR2 SASEGT. The source of this sequence is a woman older than 75 in good health. Sequencing was performed on blood. The chain joins TRBV6-1 to TRBJ2-1, with 14 bases matching TRBD2. The DNA sequence follows: TGTGCCGCAGGGGGACTAGCGGGAGCTGGCGAGCAGTTCTTC. Its protein product is CAAGGLAGAGEQFF.